The present entry profiles one T cell receptor beta chain with its context. The source of the sample is a study of blood T cell repertoires in COVID-19. The wider study: There were acute and convalescent COVID-19 samples, and they came from the United States, Italy and Spain. From T cells, B-cell-depleted T cells, or PBMCs came the material, which was cDNA or gDNA.

Authors' analysis steps: Quantification of nucleated cells was approximated via reference gene primer amplification. Profiling relied on immunoSEQ multiplex PCR, and the TCRdb table lists in-frame clones only, not all of them. Clone size and V and J calls were adopted from that table, with D and trimming inferred from the DNA. The sample lists 130,000 to 150,000 clones, around 85% occurring once. The trim removed 4 bases at V and 0 bases at J, leaving 14 bases unmatched. The CDR3 contains 19 residues. CDR1 is KGHSH, CDR2 LQKENI, per germline. The chain has TRBV18 and TRBJ2-4; 8 nucleotides match TRBD1. The material sequenced was peripheral blood. The receptor was isolated from a woman older than 75 with acute or convalescent COVID-19. CDR3 protein: CASSLSGTGGAGAKNIQYF. The CDR3 DNA follows: TGTGCCAGCTCACTTTCCGGGACAGGAGGAGCAGGAGCCAAAAACATTCAGTACTTC. Using reference TRBV18 and TRBJ2-4 for the parts outside the CDR3, the full variable domain is NAGVMQNPRHLVRRRGQEARLRCSPMKGHSHVYWYRQLPEEGLKFMVYLQKENIIDESGMPKERFSAEFPKEGPSILRIQQVVRGDSAAYFCASSLSGTGGAGAKNIQYFGAGTRLSVL.